These 29 T cell receptor beta chains share one sample of origin, sequenced in a study of Ad26.COV2.S vaccination and SARS-CoV-2 variants. Sample treatment: around 19 received Ad26.COV2.S at low or high dose, single or two shots; about 5 received placebo; per-sample allocation not given. Day 63 following the first vaccine or placebo injection was when the samples were taken. Repertoires were generated with immunoSEQ multiplex PCR, while TCRdb's copy carries only in-frame clones and drops some. The top ten hold approximately 3.7% of the sample, which has roughly 390,000 clones, approximately 90% seen once. Source: peripheral blood, taken in a trial of Ad26.COV2.S vaccine versus placebo. These receptors all stem from a person between 18 and 59 years old who received the Ad26.COV2.S COVID-19 vaccine or a placebo.

J is TRBJ1-2 and V is TRBV19, with unresolved D. Germline V gene data show CDR1 as LNHDA and CDR2 as SQIVND (reference sequence). The CDR3 runs 12 residues. The ends were cut back, 5 bases at V and 2 bases at J, with 6 bases in the middle. The CDR3 bases are TGTGCCAGTAGTTTCGGGAACTATGGCTACACCTTC. Protein sequence: CASSFGNYGYTF.

The chain carries TRBV7-8 and TRBJ2-7; 9 bases map to TRBD1. Germline V gene lookup returns CDR1 SGHVS and CDR2 FQNEAQ. This CDR3 has 18 residues. V shed 1 base, J shed 10 bases, and the junction held 20 bases outside the gene matches. The CDR3 region is CASSLESGTGRTTLSQYF. The CDR3 coding sequence is TGTGCCAGCAGCTTAGAATCCGGGACAGGGAGGACGACCCTCTCCCAGTACTTC.

J is TRBJ1-2 and V is TRBV2, with D perhaps TRBD1 (5 bases). Germline lookup yields CDR1 SNHLY and CDR2 FYNNEI. This CDR3 has 12 amino acids. With 5 bases removed from V and 12 bases from J, the gap between germline ends came to 16 bases. The CDR3 here is CASSPFSKGNTF. CDR3 nucleotide sequence: TGTGCCAGCAGTCCTTTCTCCAAGGGGAACACCTTC.

V usage is TRBV7-9 and J usage is TRBJ1-2; D perhaps matches TRBD1 (6 bases). V dropped 1 base and J dropped 4 bases, with 22 bases sitting between them. Germline V gene sequence: CDR1 SEHNR, CDR2 FQNEAQ (reference sequence). The CDR3 runs 18 residues. The CDR3 spells CASSLGLTRDTLSYGYTF. DNA for the CDR3: TGTGCCAGCAGCTTAGGACTAACTCGGGACACCCTGTCCTATGGCTACACCTTC.

The chain employs TRBV13 and TRBJ2-3; no definite D call. Germline CDR1 is PRHDT and CDR2 is FYEKMQ (reference sequence). The CDR3 has 12 amino acids. Between the trimmed V and J ends, which lost 0 bases and 5 bases, there was a span of 3 bases. As DNA, the CDR3 is TGTGCCAGCAGCTTAGGGGGAGATACGCAGTATTTT. It translates to CASSLGGDTQYF.

This chain connects TRBV11-3 to TRBJ2-3; 11 bases line up with TRBD2. The CDR3 has 16 amino acids. Per germline, CDR1 SGHNT and CDR2 YENEEA. The V segment lost 4 bases and the J segment 4 bases; nucleotides outside the gene matches: 7. CDR3 sequence reads: CASSSGLAGLPDTQYF. DNA for the CDR3: TGTGCCAGCAGCTCAGGACTAGCGGGCCTCCCAGATACGCAGTATTTT.

The table lists this clone with a few counts. An end of the junction differs from the germline gene, which may be a read error. This rearrangement joins TRBV10-2 to TRBJ1-1; D not certain. The CDR3 spans 14 residues. Germline CDR1 reads WSHSY; CDR2 reads SAAADI. The CDR3 protein is CASSELTANTEAFF. DNA for the CDR3: TGCGCCAGCAGCGAGTTAACAGCTAACACTGAAGCTTTCTTT.

V gene TRBV5-4 combines with J gene TRBJ2-5; tentative D call: TRBD2 (5 bases). This CDR3 has 14 residues. CDR1 and CDR2 from the germline V gene are SGHNT and YYREEE (reference sequence). Trimming pared 1 base from V and 2 bases from J, leaving 9 bases between. In nucleotides, the CDR3 is TGTGCCAGCAGCTTGAACGGACTTCAAGAGACCCAGTACTTC. As protein: CASSLNGLQETQYF.

The J gene is TRBJ1-6, the V gene TRBV5-4, with TRBD1 as a possible D gene (6 bases). Germline V CDR1 and CDR2: SGHNT, YYREEE (reference sequence). This CDR3 spans 15 amino acids. Deletions cut 0 bases from V and 10 bases from J, with 14 bases between. The CDR3 DNA follows: TGTGCCAGCAGCTTGGATCAGGGGTCCCACTCACCCCTCCACTTT. It yields the protein CASSLDQGSHSPLHF.

This chain connects TRBV5-5 to TRBJ2-3; 10 bases agree with TRBD1. The CDR3 is made up of 17 amino acids. With V trimmed by 7 bases and J by 0 bases, 11 bases remained unmatched. The germline gives CDR1 SGHKS, CDR2 YYEKEE (reference sequence). The CDR3 nucleotides read TGTGCCAGCCGGAGATGGGGGACAGGGGTGAGCACAGATACGCAGTATTTT. It is translated as CASRRWGTGVSTDTQYF. Using reference TRBV5-5 and TRBJ2-3 for the parts outside the CDR3, the full variable domain is DAGVTQSPTHLIKTRGQQVTLRCSPISGHKSVSWYQQVLGQGPQFIFQYYEKEERGRGNFPDRFSARQFPNYSSELNVNALLLGDSALYLCASRRWGTGVSTDTQYFGPGTRLTVL.

This clone was counted a few times. This chain connects TRBV7-9 to TRBJ2-7, with D perhaps TRBD2 (5 bases). V lost 3 bases and J 7 bases, leaving 19 bases between the germline ends. Germline V gives CDR1 SEHNR, CDR2 FQNEAQ (reference sequence). The CDR3 length is 15 residues. CDR3 residues: CASSFASPSVGEQYF. Here the CDR3 DNA reads TGTGCCAGCAGCTTCGCTAGCCCCTCGGTGGGGGAGCAGTACTTC. Full variable domain (outside the CDR3, taken from reference TRBV7-9 and TRBJ2-7): DTGVSQNPRHKITKRGQNVTFRCDPISEHNRLYWYRQTLGQGPEFLTYFQNEAQLEKSRLLSDRFSAERPKGSFSTLEIQRTEQGDSAMYLCASSFASPSVGEQYFGPGTRLTVT.

The J gene is TRBJ1-1, the V gene TRBV5-1; D remains ambiguous. This CDR3 region has 19 residues. Germline assignment: CDR1 SGHRS and CDR2 YFSETQ. The V end was cut by 0 bases, the J end by 0 bases, with 21 bases between. The DNA for the CDR3 is TGCGCCAGCAGCTTGGCTCTCTACTCCACGGTGGGGTTGAACACTGAAGCTTTCTTT. This gives the protein CASSLALYSTVGLNTEAFF. Full variable domain (outside the CDR3, taken from reference TRBV5-1 and TRBJ1-1): KAGVTQTPRYLIKTRGQQVTLSCSPISGHRSVSWYQQTPGQGLQFLFEYFSETQRNKGNFPGRFSGRQFSNSRSEMNVSTLELGDSALYLCASSLALYSTVGLNTEAFFGQGTRLTVV.

This clone was detected only a few times. This rearrangement joins TRBV5-1 to TRBJ2-1; D gene uncertain. The CDR3 runs 13 residues. CDR1 is SGHRS, CDR2 YFSETQ, per germline. The V and J ends lost 0 bases and 8 bases respectively, with 9 bases between them. CDR3 loop: CASSLEGRDEQFF. CDR3 nucleotide sequence: TGCGCCAGCAGCTTGGAAGGTAGGGATGAGCAGTTCTTC.

V usage is TRBV10-3 and J usage is TRBJ2-6; D not resolved. The CDR3 has 12 amino acids. CDR1 is ENHRY and CDR2 is SYGVKD in the germline V gene. With 8 bases removed from V and 4 bases from J, the gap between germline ends came to 6 bases. The CDR3 reads CAIRTGANVLTF. Written as DNA, the CDR3 is TGTGCCATCCGAACCGGGGCCAACGTCCTGACTTTC.

The V and J genes are TRBV24-1 and TRBJ1-5, with 11 nucleotides matching TRBD1. J gave up 1 base and V 0 bases, and 7 bases lay outside the gene matches. CDR3 length: 19 amino acids. Germline values: CDR1 KGHDR, CDR2 SFDVKD. As DNA, the CDR3 is TGTGCCACCAGTGATTTGCATTGGGACAGGGGGGGGAGCAATCAGCCCCAGCATTTT. Translating gives CATSDLHWDRGGSNQPQHF.

The chain combines TRBV18 with TRBJ2-3; perhaps TRBD2 as D (5 bases). Between the trimmed V and J ends, which lost 0 bases and 4 bases, there was a span of 14 bases. In germline, CDR1 is KGHSH, CDR2 LQKENI. This CDR3 contains 16 residues. The CDR3 here is CASSPPSSLRPDTQYF. DNA of the CDR3: TGTGCCAGCTCACCACCGTCTAGCTTGCGACCAGATACGCAGTATTTT.

This clone was recorded a few times. The gene calls are TRBV30 and TRBJ2-7; D uncertain. From germline, CDR1 is GTSNPN and CDR2 SVGIG (reference sequence). V was clipped by 2 bases and J by 7 bases, with 15 bases between them. CDR3 length equals 13 residues. The CDR3 nucleotides read TGTGCCTGGAGTTTGGACGGCGCCGGGGAGCAGTACTTC. As protein: CAWSLDGAGEQYF. The whole variable domain, filled in from reference TRBV30 and TRBJ2-7, reads SQTIHQWPATLVQPVGSPLSLECTVEGTSNPNLYWYRQAAGRGLQLLFYSVGIGQISSEVPQNLSASRPQDRQFILSSKKLLLSDSGFYLCAWSLDGAGEQYFGPGTRLTVT.

This clone was picked up one time. The gene calls are TRBV2 and TRBJ2-1; no clear D. This CDR3 region has 14 residues. Germline-derived CDR1 and CDR2 are SNHLY and FYNNEI. V was trimmed by 6 bases and J by 6 bases, leaving 15 bases between them. In DNA, the CDR3 is TGTGCCAGCAGCCTTCCCGGGCCCGGCAATGAGCAGTTCTTC. Protein sequence: CASSLPGPGNEQFF.

This chain uses TRBV10-2 with TRBJ1-1; TRBD1 might be the D (6 bases). The CDR3 has 21 amino acids. Trimming left V 0 bases short and J 5 bases short, with 31 bases between. CDR1 and CDR2 (germline): WSHSY, SAAADI. The CDR3 here is CASSESDKPPFLTGRRTEAFF. CDR3 DNA: TGCGCCAGCAGTGAGTCGGACAAACCCCCATTTCTGACAGGAAGACGAACTGAAGCTTTCTTT.

The V and J genes are TRBV7-2 and TRBJ2-7, with 12 bases matching TRBD2. The ends lost 5 bases at V and 1 base at J; junction bases unmatched: 3. The V gene's germline CDR1 is SGHTA and CDR2 FQGNSA. The CDR3 is made up of 15 amino acids. The CDR3 nucleotides read TGTGCCAGCAGCGTGACTAGCGGGGGATCCTACGAGCAGTACTTC. Encoded protein: CASSVTSGGSYEQYF.

To note about this clone: Its ends do not fully match the called genes, so a read error is possible. The chain joins TRBV7-7 to TRBJ1-1; 8 nucleotides line up with TRBD1. This CDR3 region has 13 residues. CDR1 and CDR2 from the germline V gene are SSHAT and FNYEAQ (reference sequence). The CDR3 DNA reads as TGTGCTAGCAGCATTGGACAGGGCACTGAAGCTTTCTTT. Amino acid sequence: CASSIGQGTEAFF.

This rearrangement joins TRBV5-1 to TRBJ1-2, with 7 bases matching TRBD1. Germline loops: CDR1 SGHRS, CDR2 YFSETQ. V lost 1 base and J lost 2; bases outside the gene matches: 5. CDR3 length: 15 amino acids. The CDR3 loop reads CASSLSAGGNYGYTF. The DNA for the CDR3 is TGCGCCAGCAGCTTGTCGGCAGGGGGGAACTATGGCTACACCTTC.

The chain is built from TRBV7-7 and TRBJ1-4; 7 positions match TRBD1. From germline, CDR1 is SSHAT and CDR2 FNYEAQ (reference sequence). The trim removed 6 bases at V and 4 bases at J, leaving 17 bases unmatched. CDR3 length equals 18 residues. CDR3 in amino acids: CASRFSGLGDSRNEKLFF. For the CDR3, the DNA is TGTGCCAGCAGATTTAGCGGGTTGGGGGACAGTCGTAATGAAAAACTGTTTTTT.

The rearrangement uses TRBV5-1 and TRBJ1-2; unclear D gene. V shed 0 bases and J shed 5 bases, with 11 bases lying between them. The germline V gene has CDR1 SGHRS and CDR2 YFSETQ. The CDR3 runs to 14 residues. CDR3 residues: CASSLDVQRYGYTF. As DNA, the CDR3 is TGCGCCAGCAGCTTGGATGTGCAGAGATATGGCTACACCTTC.

V is TRBV4-3 and J is TRBJ2-7; no clear D gene. The CDR3 is 14 residues long. V lost 0 bases and J lost 5, with 11 bases in between. The germline V gene has CDR1 LGHNA and CDR2 YSLEER. The DNA of the CDR3 is TGCGCCAGCAGCCAAGAGTTCGGCAGCCACGAGCAGTACTTC. It yields the protein CASSQEFGSHEQYF.

The chain links TRBV9 to TRBJ1-1; TRBD1 matches at 7 bases. Per the germline V gene, CDR1 is SGDLS and CDR2 is YYNGEE. V lost 0 bases and J lost 0; bases outside the gene matches: 2. This CDR3 region has 15 residues. Written as DNA, the CDR3 is TGTGCCAGCAGCGTAGAGACAGGGATGAACACTGAAGCTTTCTTT. Translating gives CASSVETGMNTEAFF.

The chain combines TRBV5-8 with TRBJ2-2; TRBD2 might be the D (6 bases). This CDR3 contains 16 residues. Trimming removed 0 bases from V and 5 bases from J, with 14 bases in between. Per germline, CDR1 SGHTS and CDR2 YDEGEE. In DNA form, the CDR3 reads TGTGCCAGCAGCTTGGTGGCGGGGTTAGTTACCGGGGAGCTGTTTTTT. It encodes CASSLVAGLVTGELFF.

The chain links TRBV5-1 to TRBJ2-7; the D gene is possibly TRBD2 (5 bases). The germline V gene has CDR1 SGHRS and CDR2 YFSETQ. The CDR3 extends over 14 amino acids. V was trimmed by 4 bases and J by 2 bases, leaving 13 bases between them. For the CDR3, the DNA is TGCGCCAGCAGCCCCTTAGACGGGACCTACGAGCAGTACTTC. Encoded protein: CASSPLDGTYEQYF.

The chain joins TRBV7-9 to TRBJ2-1; no clear D. The CDR3 totals 13 residues. Trimming stripped 3 bases from V and 6 bases from J, with 9 bases between. Per the germline V gene, CDR1 is SEHNR and CDR2 is FQNEAQ (reference sequence). The CDR3: CASSLPPVNEQFF. CDR3 DNA: TGTGCCAGCAGCTTGCCCCCTGTCAATGAGCAGTTCTTC.